These T cell receptor beta chains were read from a single sample in a study of T cell responses to AZD1222 COVID-19 vaccine. Produced via immunoSEQ multiplex PCR; TCRdb's table is partial and in-frame only. This sample has under 150,000 clones, with approximately 90% found just once. Sequences were derived from peripheral blood, sampled 28 days after the second AZD1222 dose. The receptors derive from an adult who received the AZD1222 COVID-19 vaccine. CDR3s include the opening cysteine and the closing phenylalanine or tryptophan. The D gene is left open where the match is weak. A clone size is listed for some rows: how often the clone was seen (once, few, many), or a class if it is expanded.

size	V	J	D	DNA	CDR3
once	TRBV6-5	TRBJ2-7	NA	TGTGCCAGCAGTTACGGAGAAGGGAACGAGCAGTACTTC	CASSYGEGNEQYF
NA	TRBV3-1/TRBV3-2	TRBJ1-1	NA	TGTGCCAGCAGCCAAGTTGGCATCAACACTGAAGCTTTCTTT	CASSQVGINTEAFF
NA	TRBV7-9	TRBJ1-6	TRBD1	TGTGCCAGCAGCTTAGCGGGACAGAGACCACCCCTCCACTTT	CASSLAGQRPPLHF
NA	TRBV2	TRBJ2-1	NA	TGTGCCAGCAGTGAGGACTACAATGAGCAGTTCTTC	CASSEDYNEQFF
NA	TRBV19	TRBJ2-1	NA	TGTGCCAGTAGTAAGGACGGTCGCTCCTACAATGAGCAGTTCTTC	CASSKDGRSYNEQFF
NA	TRBV28	TRBJ1-3	NA	TGTGCCAGCAGTTCCGGACAAATGGACACCATATATTTT	CASSSGQMDTIYF
NA	TRBV6-2/TRBV6-3	TRBJ2-1	TRBD2	TGTGCCAGCAGTTACGCCGGGGGGAATAACAATGAGCAGTTCTTC	CASSYAGGNNNEQFF
NA	TRBV5-1	TRBJ2-1	NA	TGCGCCAGCAGCTTGGATGTCCTTTCCTACAATGAGCAGTTCTTC	CASSLDVLSYNEQFF
once	TRBV9	TRBJ1-4	NA	TGTGCCAGCAGCGTAGGGGGGGAAGGTGAAAAACTGTTTTTT	CASSVGGEGEKLFF
NA	TRBV5-1	TRBJ2-5	TRBD1	TGCGCCAGCAGCTCCGGGACAGCAGTCCAAGAGACCCAGTACTTC	CASSSGTAVQETQYF
NA	TRBV7-9	TRBJ2-3	NA	TGTGCCAGCAGCTTAACCACCTTCCATATCACAGATACGCAGTATTTT	CASSLTTFHITDTQYF
NA	TRBV9	TRBJ1-6	NA	TGTGCCAGCAGCGGGATAGCCTATAATTCACCCCTCCACTTT	CASSGIAYNSPLHF
NA	TRBV7-2	TRBJ1-1	NA	TGTGCCAGCAGCTTAGAACACCTGTACACTGAAGCTTTCTTT	CASSLEHLYTEAFF
NA	TRBV6-5	TRBJ1-2	NA	TGTGCCAGCAGGGGTTTTGGTGGCTACACCTTC	CASRGFGGYTF
NA	TRBV5-6	TRBJ2-7	TRBD2	TGTGCCAGCAGCTTAGCGCGGTTGCGGGAGAGTCGATGGGAGCAGTACTTC	CASSLARLRESRWEQYF
NA	TRBV2	TRBJ2-2	NA	TGTGCCAGCCGGGCAGGCGGTGGCGGGGAGCTGTTTTTT	CASRAGGGGELFF
NA	TRBV27	TRBJ2-2	NA	TGTGCCAGCAGTTTATACAGGGGGGGCACCGGGGAGCTGTTTTTT	CASSLYRGGTGELFF
NA	TRBV6-5	TRBJ2-7	TRBD1	TGTGCCAGCAGCGACAGGGGATCAAGCTCGCAGTACTTC	CASSDRGSSSQYF
NA	TRBV27	TRBJ2-3	NA	TGTGCCAGCAGTTTAGCTGCCCCCTCAGATACGCAGTATTTT	CASSLAAPSDTQYF
NA	TRBV5-8	TRBJ2-4	NA	TGTGCCAGCAGCTCATGGGGGGTCAAAAACATTCAGTACTTC	CASSSWGVKNIQYF
NA	TRBV27	TRBJ1-1	TRBD1	TGTGCCAGCAGTTCAGGGGGCGTAACTGAAGCTTTCTTT	CASSSGGVTEAFF
NA	TRBV6-4	TRBJ2-2	NA	TGTGCCAGCAGTGTATTGGGCGGGGAGCTGTTTTTT	CASSVLGGELFF
NA	TRBV7-2	TRBJ2-1	TRBD2	TGTGCCAGCAGCTTAACGTCTAGCGGGAGATATTTGTTCTTC	CASSLTSSGRYLFF
NA	TRBV28	TRBJ2-3	NA	TGTGCCACCTCCCCCCTGACAGGGAGGCCCACAGATACGCAGTATTTT	CATSPLTGRPTDTQYF
NA	TRBV7-7	TRBJ2-1	TRBD2	TGTGCCAGCAGCCCCGGACTAGCCGGTGAGCAGTTCTTC	CASSPGLAGEQFF
NA	TRBV5-4	TRBJ2-3	TRBD2	TGTGCCAGCAGTTCAAGACTAGCCCTAAGCACAGATACGCAGTATTTT	CASSSRLALSTDTQYF
once	TRBV7-2	TRBJ2-1	NA	TGTGCCAGCAGGTTACGGGGTACGATGAGCTCCTACAATGAGCAGTTCTTC	CASRLRGTMSSYNEQFF
NA	TRBV12-5	TRBJ1-4	NA	TGTGCTAGTGGGGGGGGACTATCACGGAATGAAAAACTGTTTTTT	CASGGGLSRNEKLFF
NA	TRBV3-1/TRBV3-2	TRBJ2-7	NA	TGTGCCAGCAGCCAAGATCTAAGATCCGGGGGAGAGCAGTACTTC	CASSQDLRSGGEQYF
NA	TRBV6-5	TRBJ1-6	NA	TGTGCCAGCAGACTTAACACAGGGTTCGGCTCACCCCTCCACTTT	CASRLNTGFGSPLHF
NA	TRBV20-1	TRBJ1-2	NA	TGCAGTGCTAGTGGCGGCGCTTCCGTAGCTAACTATGGCTACACCTTC	CSASGGASVANYGYTF
NA	TRBV9	TRBJ1-5	NA	TGTGCCAGCAGCGTAGGGGGTTCAAATCAGCCCCAGCATTTT	CASSVGGSNQPQHF
NA	TRBV9	TRBJ2-7	TRBD1	TGTGCCAGCAGTAGATCCCGGGACAGGGATAACGAGCAGTACTTC	CASSRSRDRDNEQYF
NA	TRBV3-1/TRBV3-2	TRBJ2-3	NA	TGTGCCAGCAGCCAAGGTATAGGGGACACAGATACGCAGTATTTT	CASSQGIGDTDTQYF
NA	TRBV15	TRBJ2-5	TRBD1	TGTGCCACCAGCAGAGATCAACGGACAGGGGTAGAGACCCAGTACTTC	CATSRDQRTGVETQYF
NA	TRBV30	TRBJ2-6	NA	TGTGCCTGGAGTGCGACCGGGACCTCTGGGGCCAACGTCCTGACTTTC	CAWSATGTSGANVLTF
once	TRBV3-1/TRBV3-2	TRBJ1-4	NA	TGTGCCAGCAGACCGGGGAGGGATGAAAAACTGTTTTTT	CASRPGRDEKLFF
few	TRBV4-1	TRBJ1-4	TRBD1	TGCGCCAGCAGCCAAGACCGCGGCAGGGGGTATGAAAAACTGTTTTTT	CASSQDRGRGYEKLFF
NA	TRBV7-3	TRBJ1-2	TRBD1	TGTGCCAGCAGCTTAGGGAAGGACAGGCAACCCACCTTC	CASSLGKDRQPTF
NA	TRBV30	TRBJ1-2	NA	TGTGCCTGGAGTGTCGAGCAGCATGGGGGTTCGGTCGGCTACACCTTC	CAWSVEQHGGSVGYTF
NA	TRBV6-6	TRBJ1-1	NA	TGTGCCAGCCTCCCAGTGGGTATAGGCACTGAAGCTTTCTTT	CASLPVGIGTEAFF
NA	TRBV18	TRBJ2-3	TRBD2	TGTGCCAGCTCACCGGGACTAGCGGGAGGGCCAAGGAAGGCAGATACGCAGTATTTT	CASSPGLAGGPRKADTQYF
NA	TRBV10-3	TRBJ2-5	NA	TGTGCCATCAGTGATTTGACCGGGGGAAACGTGGAGACCCAGTACTTC	CAISDLTGGNVETQYF